The 25 T cell receptor beta chains given below trace back to one sample, sequenced in a study of blood T cells in healthy people across ages. Through a sample-barcoded 5' primer and a J-beta primer mix, a second PCR was run for about 6 to 11 cycles. Each CDR3 protein gets one entry after TCRdb re-called the 5' RACE reads with MiXCR. Counted here are roughly 1.5 million distinct CDR3 sequences, about 45% occurring once; the ten biggest clones make up approximately 4%. What was sequenced was blood. The origin of the receptors is a woman aged 18-35 years in good health.

This clonotype showed up just a few times. The chain links TRBV18 to TRBJ1-2, with D unresolved. CDR3 length: 15 amino acids. The germline V gene encodes CDR1 KGHSH and CDR2 LQKENI. Trimming stripped 6 bases from V and 3 bases from J, with 17 bases between. The CDR3 DNA follows: TGTGCCAGCTCTCCCATACAACTATTCGACTATGGCTACACCTTC. Translating gives CASSPIQLFDYGYTF.

The J gene is TRBJ2-2, the V gene TRBV12-3 or TRBV12-4; D may match TRBD1 or TRBD2 (6 bases each). The CDR3 spans 15 residues. The V and J ends lost 5 bases and 7 bases respectively, with 17 bases between them. CDR3 sequence: CASSLPWGAGGELFF. In DNA form, the CDR3 reads TGTGCCAGCAGTCTCCCCTGGGGGGCGGGCGGGGAGCTGTTTTTT.

V and J are TRBV5-1 and TRBJ2-2; no firm D call. The germline V gene has CDR1 SGHRS and CDR2 YFSETQ. V was shortened by 1 base and J by 2 bases, with 15 bases between the two germline ends. CDR3 size: 17 residues. The CDR3 here is CASSLLGRNVNTGELFF. The CDR3 DNA follows: TGCGCCAGCAGCTTGCTCGGCAGGAATGTAAACACCGGGGAGCTGTTTTTT.

Regarding this clonotype: A much larger clone differs by one base, so this may be a read error. The CDR3 here is CACTPRRGDTQYF. In nucleotides, the CDR3 is TGTGCCTGCACCCCTAGGAGGGGAGATACGCAGTATTTT. The V and J genes are TRBV7-2 and TRBJ2-3; weak D call: TRBD2 (6 bases). Germline assignment: CDR1 SGHTA and CDR2 FQGNSA. V shed 11 bases and J shed 5 bases, with 17 bases lying between them. The CDR3 covers 13 residues.

This clonotype was seen a few times. The CDR3 DNA sequence: TGCAGCGTTCACATTCAGGATACGCAGTATTTT. Its protein product is CSVHIQDTQYF. The chain has TRBV29-1 and TRBJ2-3; the D is unclear. CDR1 is SQVTM and CDR2 is ANQGSEA in the germline V gene. Trimming shortened V by 5 bases and J by 6 bases, and 9 bases separated the two germline ends. The CDR3 has 11 amino acids.

The chain uses TRBV27 and TRBJ2-7; TRBD2 matches at 10 bases. Germline V lookup: CDR1 MNHEY, CDR2 SMNVEV (reference sequence). The CDR3 covers 16 residues. After removal of 5 bases from V and 7 bases from J, the junction contained 14 bases not matched to a gene. CDR3 nucleotides: TGTGCCAGCAGTCCCACGCTAGGGACTAGCGCTTATGAGCAGTACTTC. It encodes CASSPTLGTSAYEQYF.

The chain links TRBV11-2 to TRBJ2-1, with D perhaps matching TRBD1 (5 bases). This CDR3 contains 12 residues. Germline V gives CDR1 SGHAT, CDR2 FQNNGV. Trimming left V 4 bases short and J 6 bases short, with 7 bases between. CDR3 amino acids: CASSWGFNEQFF. The CDR3 nucleotides read TGTGCCAGCAGCTGGGGCTTCAATGAGCAGTTCTTC.

This sequence joins TRBV10-2 and TRBJ2-1, with D possibly called TRBD1 or TRBD2 (6 bases each). The V end lost 7 bases, the J end lost 0 bases, and 10 bases lay between the germline ends. The CDR3 covers 14 residues. CDR1 is WSHSY, CDR2 SAAADI, per germline. In nucleotides, the CDR3 is TGCGCCAGCAAGGAGGGGGGCTCCTACAATGAGCAGTTCTTC. It yields the protein CASKEGGSYNEQFF.

This clonotype showed up just once. Given a much more abundant clone one base away, this may be a read error. The chain recombines TRBV28 with TRBJ1-2; TRBD1 matches at 7 bases. V shed 7 bases, J shed 4 bases, and the junction held 6 bases outside the gene matches. The CDR3 length is 13 residues. The germline CDR1 and CDR2 sequences are MDHEN and SYDVKM. CDR3 in DNA: TGTGCCAGCACCGAACAGGGGCCCTATGGCTACACCTTC. Its translation: CASTEQGPYGYTF.

J is TRBJ1-2 and V is TRBV7-9; 10 bases agree with TRBD1. The CDR3 has 15 residues. The V gene's germline CDR1 is SEHNR and CDR2 FQNEAQ (reference sequence). With 5 bases clipped from V and 3 bases from J, the junction kept 6 bases outside the gene matches. This CDR3 is CASSQADRGDYGYTF. In nucleotides, the CDR3 is TGTGCCAGCAGCCAAGCGGACAGGGGGGACTATGGCTACACCTTC. Combining the CDR3 with reference TRBV7-9 and TRBJ1-2 gives the whole variable domain DTGVSQNPRHKITKRGQNVTFRCDPISEHNRLYWYRQTLGQGPEFLTYFQNEAQLEKSRLLSDRFSAERPKGSFSTLEIQRTEQGDSAMYLCASSQADRGDYGYTFGSGTRLTVV.

For this clonotype: A read error is possible here, since a much larger clone lies one base away. The chain employs TRBV5-1 and TRBJ2-1; 13 bases agree with TRBD2. The last part of the DNA fits TRBJ2-7 better; the J call may be wrong. Germline CDR1 SGHRS, CDR2 YFSETQ. CDR3 length equals 18 residues. DNA of the CDR3: TGCGCCAGCAGCGGGCTCGGACTAGCGGGAGCTTCCTACAATGAGCAGTACTTC. Protein: CASSGLGLAGASYNEQYF.

This sequence joins TRBV7-9 and TRBJ1-4; D might be TRBD1 (5 bases). Germline CDR1 is SEHNR and CDR2 is FQNEAQ (reference sequence). The CDR3 contains 16 residues. Trimming removed 0 bases at V and 3 bases at J, with 11 bases between. The CDR3 DNA reads as TGTGCCAGCAGCTTAGCGCTGGGACCGTCTAATGAAAAACTGTTTTTT. This encodes CASSLALGPSNEKLFF.

The V gene is TRBV9, the J gene TRBJ2-1, with a weak D call TRBD2 (5 bases). The germline V gene has CDR1 SGDLS and CDR2 YYNGEE. V was pared by 2 bases and J by 4 bases, with 13 bases between. This CDR3 region has 15 residues. Here the CDR3 DNA reads TGTGCCAGCAGCGTTAGGAGTCCGGGGTACAATGAGCAGTTCTTC. This sequence encodes CASSVRSPGYNEQFF. The full variable domain, in which reference TRBV9 and TRBJ2-1 provide the parts outside the CDR3, is DSGVTQTPKHLITATGQRVTLRCSPRSGDLSVYWYQQSLDQGLQFLIQYYNGEERAKGNILERFSAQQFPDLHSELNLSSLELGDSALYFCASSVRSPGYNEQFFGPGTRLTVL.

This clonotype was seen a handful of times. The chain is built from TRBV12-3 or TRBV12-4 and TRBJ2-5; 8 bases are shared with TRBD2. The assigned J gene may be wrong: the sequence end matches TRBJ2-7 better. The CDR3 covers 15 residues. In DNA, the CDR3 is TGTGCCAGCAGTGGGCGGGGGGCTTCTTGGGACGAGCAGTACTTC. Protein sequence: CASSGRGASWDEQYF.

The gene calls are TRBV5-1 and TRBJ2-7, with 9 bases matching TRBD2. CDR1 and CDR2 (germline): SGHRS, YFSETQ. Trimming cost V 3 bases and J 7 bases; bases outside gene matches: 11. The CDR3 loop spans 15 amino acids. The CDR3 loop is CASSWVVSGRNEQYF. In DNA form, the CDR3 reads TGCGCCAGCAGCTGGGTGGTTAGCGGGAGAAATGAGCAGTACTTC.

The chain combines TRBV20-1 with TRBJ2-1, with D unclear. This CDR3 contains 14 residues. V was trimmed by 8 bases and J by 1 base, leaving 15 bases between them. CDR1 is DFQATT, CDR2 SNEGSKA, per germline (reference sequence). Here the CDR3 reads CSPALAVSYNEQFF. The CDR3 DNA reads as TGCAGTCCTGCCCTGGCGGTTTCCTACAATGAGCAGTTCTTC.

Only a few counts were recorded for this clonotype. A much larger clonotype is one base distant, so this may be a read error. The chain couples TRBV20-1 to TRBJ2-1, with a tentative D call TRBD2 (5 bases). The end of the DNA fits TRBJ2-7 better, so the J call may be wrong. The CDR3 is 14 residues long. The germline gives CDR1 DFQATT, CDR2 SNEGSKA (reference sequence). The CDR3 nucleotides read TGCAGTGCTAGAGTGGGAGATTCATACAATGAGCAGTACTTC. This sequence encodes CSARVGDSYNEQYF.

The chain has TRBV5-1 and TRBJ1-2; weak D call: TRBD1 (5 bases). This CDR3 is built from 15 residues. V was shortened by 2 bases and J by 7 bases, with 18 bases between the two germline ends. Looked up from germline, CDR1 is SGHRS and CDR2 is YFSETQ. The CDR3, as DNA: TGCGCCAGCAGCTTAGCCGGGCCAGGGATCGCTGGCTACACCTTC. Residues: CASSLAGPGIAGYTF.

Note on this clonotype: A much bigger clone sits one base away, suggesting this may be a read error. J is TRBJ2-6 and V is TRBV12-3 or TRBV12-4, with TRBD1 as a possible D gene (6 bases). The CDR3 spans 15 residues. CDR3 sequence (DNA): TGTACCAGCAGTAGGACAGCCTCTGGGGCCAACGTCCTGACTTTC. Its protein product is CTSSRTASGANVLTF.

The chain combines TRBV20-1 with TRBJ2-1; D gene uncertain. The CDR3 is 14 amino acids. Trimming cost V 0 bases and J 9 bases, with 15 bases left between them. Germline lookup yields CDR1 DFQATT and CDR2 SNEGSKA (reference sequence). The CDR3 reads CSARDPASLGEQFF. The CDR3 DNA sequence: TGCAGTGCTAGAGATCCAGCCTCCCTTGGTGAGCAGTTCTTC.

The chain carries TRBV7-9 and TRBJ2-7; the D gene is possibly TRBD2 (6 bases). Trimming removed 6 bases at V and 7 bases at J, with 22 bases between. Germline lookup yields CDR1 SEHNR and CDR2 FQNEAQ (reference sequence). The CDR3 is 15 residues long. The CDR3 sequence is CASRPGLGYLDEQYF. Written as DNA, the CDR3 is TGTGCCAGCAGACCGGGACTGGGTTACCTGGATGAGCAGTACTTC.

The CDR3 reads CASSYEGGDAKNIQYF. The CDR3 DNA is TGTGCCAGCAGTTACGAAGGTGGAGACGCCAAAAACATTCAGTACTTC. The J gene is TRBJ2-4, the V gene TRBV6-5, with D hard to call. The germline V and J ends were trimmed by 2 bases and 1 base, with 12 bases remaining between them. This CDR3 is 16 amino acids long. Germline CDR1 MNHEY, CDR2 SVGAGI.

J is TRBJ2-5 and V is TRBV20-1, with TRBD2 matching 8 bases. Germline V lookup: CDR1 DFQATT, CDR2 SNEGSKA (reference sequence). Trimming at V came to 4 bases and at J to 2 bases, leaving 12 bases not matched to a gene. There are 16 residues in the CDR3. CDR3 bases: TGCAGTGCTAAAACGACTAGCGAGATCTTACAAGAGACCCAGTACTTC. Translated, it gives CSAKTTSEILQETQYF.

The V call is TRBV27, the J call TRBJ2-7, with D possibly matching TRBD2 (6 bases). CDR1 MNHEY and CDR2 SMNVEV come from the germline V gene (reference sequence). The CDR3 has 16 amino acids. The V gene lost 0 bases and the J gene lost 0 bases, with 12 bases spanning the gap. As DNA, the CDR3 is TGTGCCAGCAGTTTATCGACTAGTTATAGCTCCTACGAGCAGTACTTC. Translated: CASSLSTSYSSYEQYF.

The table lists this clonotype with a few counts. V and J are TRBV4-1 and TRBJ1-2; no firm D call. The germline gives CDR1 MGHRA, CDR2 YSYEKL. The CDR3 runs 15 residues. The ends were cut back, 4 bases at V and 1 base at J, with 13 bases in the middle. The CDR3 DNA sequence: TGCGCCAGCAGCCTCCTGGACCAGAATAACTATGGCTACACCTTC. Translating it yields CASSLLDQNNYGYTF.